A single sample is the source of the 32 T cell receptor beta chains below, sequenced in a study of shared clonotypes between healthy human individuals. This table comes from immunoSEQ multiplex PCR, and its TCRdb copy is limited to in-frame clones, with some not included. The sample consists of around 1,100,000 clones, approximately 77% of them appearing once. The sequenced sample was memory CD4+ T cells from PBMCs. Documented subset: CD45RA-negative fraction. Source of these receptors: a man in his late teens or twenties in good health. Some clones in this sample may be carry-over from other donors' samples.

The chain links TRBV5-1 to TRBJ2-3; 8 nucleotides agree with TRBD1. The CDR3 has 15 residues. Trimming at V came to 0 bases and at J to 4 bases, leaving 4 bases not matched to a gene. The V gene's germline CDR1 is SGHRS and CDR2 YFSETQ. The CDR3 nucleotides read TGCGCCAGCAGCTTGGGGACAGGGCTCGCAGATACGCAGTATTTT. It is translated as CASSLGTGLADTQYF.

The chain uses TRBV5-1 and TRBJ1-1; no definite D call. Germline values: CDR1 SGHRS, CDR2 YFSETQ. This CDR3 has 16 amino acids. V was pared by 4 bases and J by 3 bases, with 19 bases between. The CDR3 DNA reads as TGCGCCAGCAGCGATCGGGGTTCGGCGCGGCACACTGAAGCTTTCTTT. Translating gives CASSDRGSARHTEAFF.

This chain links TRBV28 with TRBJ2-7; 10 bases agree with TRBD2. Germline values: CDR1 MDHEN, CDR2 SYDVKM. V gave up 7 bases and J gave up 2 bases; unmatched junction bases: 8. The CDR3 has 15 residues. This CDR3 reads CASNIGLAEAYEQYF. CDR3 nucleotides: TGTGCCAGCAACATTGGACTAGCGGAGGCCTACGAGCAGTACTTC.

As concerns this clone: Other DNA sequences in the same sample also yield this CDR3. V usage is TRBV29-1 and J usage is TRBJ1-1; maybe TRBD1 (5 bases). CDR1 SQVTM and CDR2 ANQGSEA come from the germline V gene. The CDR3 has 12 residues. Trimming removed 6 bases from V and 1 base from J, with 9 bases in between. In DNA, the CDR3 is TGCAGCGTCTCCACAGGGAACACTGAAGCTTTCTTT. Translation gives CSVSTGNTEAFF.

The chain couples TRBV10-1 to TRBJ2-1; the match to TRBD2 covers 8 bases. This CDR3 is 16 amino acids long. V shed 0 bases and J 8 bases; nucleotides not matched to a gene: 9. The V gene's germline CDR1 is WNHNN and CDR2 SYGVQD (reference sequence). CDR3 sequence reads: CASSESPGRARDEQFF. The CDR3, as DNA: TGCGCCAGCAGTGAGTCTCCCGGGAGGGCTCGGGATGAGCAGTTCTTC.

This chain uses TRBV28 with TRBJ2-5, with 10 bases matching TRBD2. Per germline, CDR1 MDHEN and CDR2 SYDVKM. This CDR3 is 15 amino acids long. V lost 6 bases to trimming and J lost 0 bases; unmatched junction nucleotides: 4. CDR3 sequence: CASSQLAGNQETQYF. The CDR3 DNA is TGTGCCAGCAGCCAACTAGCGGGAAACCAAGAGACCCAGTACTTC.

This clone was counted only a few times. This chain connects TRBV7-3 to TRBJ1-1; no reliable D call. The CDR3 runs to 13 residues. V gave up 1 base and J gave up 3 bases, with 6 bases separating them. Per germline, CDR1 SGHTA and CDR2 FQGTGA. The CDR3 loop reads CASSLMVDTEAFF. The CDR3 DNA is TGTGCCAGCAGCTTAATGGTAGACACTGAAGCTTTCTTT.

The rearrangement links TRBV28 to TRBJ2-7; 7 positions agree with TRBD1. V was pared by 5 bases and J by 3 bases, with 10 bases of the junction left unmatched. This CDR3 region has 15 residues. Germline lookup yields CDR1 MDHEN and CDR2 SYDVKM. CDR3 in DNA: TGTGCCAGCAGTCGACCCCGCAGGGGGAACTACGAGCAGTACTTC. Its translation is CASSRPRRGNYEQYF.

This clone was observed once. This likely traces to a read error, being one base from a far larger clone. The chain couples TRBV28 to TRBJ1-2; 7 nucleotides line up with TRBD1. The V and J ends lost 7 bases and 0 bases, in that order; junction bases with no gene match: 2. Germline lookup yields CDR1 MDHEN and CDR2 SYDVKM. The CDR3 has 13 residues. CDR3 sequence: CASIGTANYGYTF. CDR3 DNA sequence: TGTGCCAGCATTGGGACAGCTAACTATGGCTACACCTTC.

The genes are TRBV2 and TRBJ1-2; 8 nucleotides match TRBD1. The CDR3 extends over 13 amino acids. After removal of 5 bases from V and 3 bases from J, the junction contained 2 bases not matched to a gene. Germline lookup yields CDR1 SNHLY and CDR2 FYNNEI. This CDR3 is CASSQGADYGYTF. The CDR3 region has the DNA TGTGCCAGCAGTCAGGGGGCTGACTATGGCTACACCTTC.

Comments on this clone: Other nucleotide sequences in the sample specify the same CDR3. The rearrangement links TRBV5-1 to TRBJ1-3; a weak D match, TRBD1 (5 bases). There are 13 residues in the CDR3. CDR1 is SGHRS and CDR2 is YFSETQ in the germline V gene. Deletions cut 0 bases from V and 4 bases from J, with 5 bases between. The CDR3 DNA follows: TGCGCCAGCAGCTTGGGACAGGGAAACACCATATATTTT. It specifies CASSLGQGNTIYF.

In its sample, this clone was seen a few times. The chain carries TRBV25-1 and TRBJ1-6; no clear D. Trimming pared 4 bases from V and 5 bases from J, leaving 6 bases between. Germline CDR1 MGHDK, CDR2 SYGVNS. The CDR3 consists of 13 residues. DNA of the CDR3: TGTGCCAGCAGTGGACACCATAATTCACCCCTCCACTTT. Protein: CASSGHHNSPLHF.

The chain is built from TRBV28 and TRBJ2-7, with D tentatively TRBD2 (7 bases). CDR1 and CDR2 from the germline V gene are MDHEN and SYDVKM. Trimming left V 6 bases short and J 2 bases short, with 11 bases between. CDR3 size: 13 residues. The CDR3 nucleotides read TGTGCCAGCAGGGGGGGGCTTCCCTACGAGCAGTACTTC. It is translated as CASRGGLPYEQYF. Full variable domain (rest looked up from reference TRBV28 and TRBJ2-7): DVKVTQSSRYLVKRTGEKVFLECVQDMDHENMFWYRQDPGLGLRLIYFSYDVKMKEKGDIPEGYSVSREKKERFSLILESASTNQTSMYLCASRGGLPYEQYFGPGTRLTVT.

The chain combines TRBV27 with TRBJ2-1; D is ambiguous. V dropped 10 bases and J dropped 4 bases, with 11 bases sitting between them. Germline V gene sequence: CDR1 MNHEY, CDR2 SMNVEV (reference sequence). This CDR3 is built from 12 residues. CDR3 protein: CATRMDYNEQFF. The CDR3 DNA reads TGTGCCACCAGGATGGATTACAATGAGCAGTTCTTC.

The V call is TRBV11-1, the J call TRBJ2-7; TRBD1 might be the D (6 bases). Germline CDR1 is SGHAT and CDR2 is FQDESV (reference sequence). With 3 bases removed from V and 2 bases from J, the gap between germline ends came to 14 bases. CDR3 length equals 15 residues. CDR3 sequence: CASSLGALGTYEQYF. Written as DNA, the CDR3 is TGTGCCAGCAGCTTGGGGGCCCTCGGGACCTACGAGCAGTACTTC. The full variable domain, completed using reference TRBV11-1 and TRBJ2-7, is EAEVAQSPRYKITEKSQAVAFWCDPISGHATLYWYRQILGQGPELLVQFQDESVVDDSQLPKDRFSAERLKGVDSTLKIQPAELGDSAMYLCASSLGALGTYEQYFGPGTRLTVT.

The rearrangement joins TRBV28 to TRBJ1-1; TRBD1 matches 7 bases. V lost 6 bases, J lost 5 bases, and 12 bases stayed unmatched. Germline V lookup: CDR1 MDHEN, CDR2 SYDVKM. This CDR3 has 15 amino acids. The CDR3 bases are TGTGCCAGCAGCTTAGAATGGGACAGTCAAACTGAAGCTTTCTTT. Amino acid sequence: CASSLEWDSQTEAFF.

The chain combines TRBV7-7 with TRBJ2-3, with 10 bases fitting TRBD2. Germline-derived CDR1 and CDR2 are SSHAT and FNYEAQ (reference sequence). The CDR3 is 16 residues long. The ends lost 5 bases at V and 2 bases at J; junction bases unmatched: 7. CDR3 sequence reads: CASSTRTSGSTDTQYF. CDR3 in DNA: TGTGCCAGCAGCACTAGGACTAGCGGATCCACAGATACGCAGTATTTT. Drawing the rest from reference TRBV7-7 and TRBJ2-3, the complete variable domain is GAGVSQSPRYKVTKRGQDVTLRCDPISSHATLYWYQQALGQGPEFLTYFNYEAQPDKSGLPSDRFSAERPEGSISTLTIQRTEQRDSAMYRCASSTRTSGSTDTQYFGPGTRLTVL.

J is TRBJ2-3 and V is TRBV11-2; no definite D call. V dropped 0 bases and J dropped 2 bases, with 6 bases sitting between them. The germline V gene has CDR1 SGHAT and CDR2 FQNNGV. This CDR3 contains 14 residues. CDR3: CASSLEVVTDTQYF. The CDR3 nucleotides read TGTGCCAGCAGCTTAGAGGTAGTCACAGATACGCAGTATTTT. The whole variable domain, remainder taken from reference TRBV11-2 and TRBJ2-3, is EAGVAQSPRYKIIEKRQSVAFWCNPISGHATLYWYQQILGQGPKLLIQFQNNGVVDDSQLPKDRFSAERLKGVDSTLKIQPAKLEDSAVYLCASSLEVVTDTQYFGPGTRLTVL.

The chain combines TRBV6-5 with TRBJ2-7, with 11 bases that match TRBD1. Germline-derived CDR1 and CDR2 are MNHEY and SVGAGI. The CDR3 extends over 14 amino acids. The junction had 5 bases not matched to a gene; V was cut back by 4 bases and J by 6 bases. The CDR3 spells CASSSGTGGSEQYF. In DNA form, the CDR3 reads TGTGCCAGCAGTTCCGGGACAGGGGGTAGCGAGCAGTACTTC.

CDR3 in DNA: TGCGCCAGCAGCTCAAGCAATCCAAACTATGGCTACACCTTC. It is translated as CASSSSNPNYGYTF. The genes are TRBV5-1 and TRBJ1-2; D remains unclear. The CDR3 consists of 14 residues. The V end lost 3 bases, the J end lost 2 bases, and 11 bases lay between the germline ends. The germline V gene encodes CDR1 SGHRS and CDR2 YFSETQ.

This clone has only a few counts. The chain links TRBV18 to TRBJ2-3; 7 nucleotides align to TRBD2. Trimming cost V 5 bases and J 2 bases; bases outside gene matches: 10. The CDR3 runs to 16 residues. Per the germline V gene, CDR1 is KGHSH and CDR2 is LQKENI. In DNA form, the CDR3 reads TGTGCCAGCTCAGCCTCATCTAGCGGTTTCACAGATACGCAGTATTTT. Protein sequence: CASSASSSGFTDTQYF.

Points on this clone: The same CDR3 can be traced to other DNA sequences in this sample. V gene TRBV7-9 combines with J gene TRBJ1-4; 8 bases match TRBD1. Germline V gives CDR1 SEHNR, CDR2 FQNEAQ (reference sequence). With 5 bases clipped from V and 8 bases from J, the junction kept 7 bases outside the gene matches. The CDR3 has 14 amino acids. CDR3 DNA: TGTGCCAGCAGCCAAGGACAGGGAGGGGAAAAACTGTTTTTT. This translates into CASSQGQGGEKLFF.

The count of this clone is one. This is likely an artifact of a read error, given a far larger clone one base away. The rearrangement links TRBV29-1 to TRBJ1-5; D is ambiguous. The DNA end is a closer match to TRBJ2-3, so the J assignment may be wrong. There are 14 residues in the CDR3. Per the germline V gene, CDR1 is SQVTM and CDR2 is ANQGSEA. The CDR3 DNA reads TGCAGCGTTGGAGAGCAATATAGCAATCAGCCCCAGTATTTT. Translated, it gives CSVGEQYSNQPQYF.

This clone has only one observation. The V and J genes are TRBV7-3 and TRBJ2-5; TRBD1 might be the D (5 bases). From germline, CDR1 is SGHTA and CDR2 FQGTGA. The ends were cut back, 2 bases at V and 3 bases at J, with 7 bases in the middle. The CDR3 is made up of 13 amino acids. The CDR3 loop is CASSLVTEETQYF. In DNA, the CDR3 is TGTGCCAGCAGCTTAGTGACAGAAGAGACCCAGTACTTC. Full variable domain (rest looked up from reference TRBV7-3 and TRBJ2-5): GAGVSQTPSNKVTEKGKYVELRCDPISGHTALYWYRQSLGQGPEFLIYFQGTGAADDSGLPNDRFFAVRPEGSVSTLKIQRTERGDSAVYLCASSLVTEETQYFGPGTRLLVL.

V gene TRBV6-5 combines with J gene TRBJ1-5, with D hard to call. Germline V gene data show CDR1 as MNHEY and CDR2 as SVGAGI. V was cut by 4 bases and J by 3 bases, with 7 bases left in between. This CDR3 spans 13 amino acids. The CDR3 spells CASSLQINQPQHF. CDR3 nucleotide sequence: TGTGCCAGCAGTTTGCAGATCAATCAGCCCCAGCATTTT.

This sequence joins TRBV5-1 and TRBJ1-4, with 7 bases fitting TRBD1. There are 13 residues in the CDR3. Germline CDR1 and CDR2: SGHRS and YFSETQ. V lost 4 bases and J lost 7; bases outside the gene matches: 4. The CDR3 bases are TGCGCCAGCAGCGTGACAGGGAGTGAAAAACTGTTTTTT. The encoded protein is CASSVTGSEKLFF.

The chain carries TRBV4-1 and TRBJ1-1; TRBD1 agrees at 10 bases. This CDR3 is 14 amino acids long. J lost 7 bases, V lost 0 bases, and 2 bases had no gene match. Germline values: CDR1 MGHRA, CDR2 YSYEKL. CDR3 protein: CASSQEDRGVEAFF. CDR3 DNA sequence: TGCGCCAGCAGCCAAGAGGACAGGGGGGTTGAAGCTTTCTTT.

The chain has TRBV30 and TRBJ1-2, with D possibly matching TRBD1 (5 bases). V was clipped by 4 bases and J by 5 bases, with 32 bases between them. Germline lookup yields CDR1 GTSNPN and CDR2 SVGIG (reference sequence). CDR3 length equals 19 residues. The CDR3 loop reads CAWISHGDRRLLGGYGYTF. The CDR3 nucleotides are TGTGCCTGGATCTCGCACGGGGACCGACGTCTTTTGGGGGGATATGGCTACACCTTC.

In DNA, the CDR3 is TGTGCCAGCAGTCAGGTGGGGGATTCACCCCTCCACTTT. This gives the protein CASSQVGDSPLHF. V is TRBV2 and J is TRBJ1-6, with a weak D call TRBD1 (5 bases). The V gene's germline CDR1 is SNHLY and CDR2 FYNNEI. This CDR3 spans 13 amino acids. V lost 5 bases, J lost 8 bases, and 10 bases lay in between.

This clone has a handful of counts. CDR3 sequence: CASIDPGGGDGYTF. The CDR3 DNA follows: TGTGCCAGCATCGACCCAGGGGGCGGTGATGGCTACACCTTC. The rearrangement links TRBV28 to TRBJ1-2; 8 bases are a match to TRBD1. This CDR3 has 14 residues. From germline, CDR1 is MDHEN and CDR2 SYDVKM. The V segment lost 7 bases and the J segment 6 bases; nucleotides outside the gene matches: 10.

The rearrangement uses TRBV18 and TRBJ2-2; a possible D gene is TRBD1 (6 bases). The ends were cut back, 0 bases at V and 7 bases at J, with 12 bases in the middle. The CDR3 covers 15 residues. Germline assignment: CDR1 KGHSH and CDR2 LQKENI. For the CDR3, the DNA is TGTGCCAGCTCACCACCCTGGGGGCGAGGCGGGGAGCTGTTTTTT. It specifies CASSPPWGRGGELFF.

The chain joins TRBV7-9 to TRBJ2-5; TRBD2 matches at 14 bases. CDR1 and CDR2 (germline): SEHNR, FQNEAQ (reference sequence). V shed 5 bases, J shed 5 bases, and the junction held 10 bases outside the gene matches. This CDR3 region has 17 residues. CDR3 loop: CASSPTSGRANGETQYF. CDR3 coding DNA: TGTGCCAGCAGCCCGACTAGCGGGAGGGCTAATGGCGAGACCCAGTACTTC.